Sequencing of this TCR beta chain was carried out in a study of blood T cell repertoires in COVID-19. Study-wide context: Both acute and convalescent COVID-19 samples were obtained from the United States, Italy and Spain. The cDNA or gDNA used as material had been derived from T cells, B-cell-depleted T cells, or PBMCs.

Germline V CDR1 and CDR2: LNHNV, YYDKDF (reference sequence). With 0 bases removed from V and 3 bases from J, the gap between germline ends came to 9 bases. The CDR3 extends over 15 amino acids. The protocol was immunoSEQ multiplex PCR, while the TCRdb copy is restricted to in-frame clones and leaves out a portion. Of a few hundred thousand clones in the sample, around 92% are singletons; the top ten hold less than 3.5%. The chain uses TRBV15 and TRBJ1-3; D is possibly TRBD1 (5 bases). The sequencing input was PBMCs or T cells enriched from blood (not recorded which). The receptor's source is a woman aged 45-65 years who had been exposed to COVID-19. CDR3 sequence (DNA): TGTGCCACCAGCAGAGATCGCGGGGGTGGAAACACCATATATTTT. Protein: CATSRDRGGGNTIYF.